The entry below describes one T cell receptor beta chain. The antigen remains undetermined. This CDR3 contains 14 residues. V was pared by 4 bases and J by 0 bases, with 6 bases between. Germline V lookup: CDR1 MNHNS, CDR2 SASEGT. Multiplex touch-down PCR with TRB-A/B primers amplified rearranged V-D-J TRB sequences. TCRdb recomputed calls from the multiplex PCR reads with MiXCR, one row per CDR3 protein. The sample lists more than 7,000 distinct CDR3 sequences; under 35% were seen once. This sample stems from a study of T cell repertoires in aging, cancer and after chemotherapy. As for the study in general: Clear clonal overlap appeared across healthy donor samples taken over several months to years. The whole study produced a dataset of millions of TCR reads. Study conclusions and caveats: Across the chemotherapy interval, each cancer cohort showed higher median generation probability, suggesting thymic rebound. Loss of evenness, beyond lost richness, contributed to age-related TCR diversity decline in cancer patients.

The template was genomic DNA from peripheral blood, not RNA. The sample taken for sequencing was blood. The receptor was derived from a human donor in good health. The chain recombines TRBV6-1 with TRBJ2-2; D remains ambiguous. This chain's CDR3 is CASSVHTNTGELFF. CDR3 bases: TGTGCCAGCAGTGTGCACACGAACACCGGGGAGCTGTTTTTT.